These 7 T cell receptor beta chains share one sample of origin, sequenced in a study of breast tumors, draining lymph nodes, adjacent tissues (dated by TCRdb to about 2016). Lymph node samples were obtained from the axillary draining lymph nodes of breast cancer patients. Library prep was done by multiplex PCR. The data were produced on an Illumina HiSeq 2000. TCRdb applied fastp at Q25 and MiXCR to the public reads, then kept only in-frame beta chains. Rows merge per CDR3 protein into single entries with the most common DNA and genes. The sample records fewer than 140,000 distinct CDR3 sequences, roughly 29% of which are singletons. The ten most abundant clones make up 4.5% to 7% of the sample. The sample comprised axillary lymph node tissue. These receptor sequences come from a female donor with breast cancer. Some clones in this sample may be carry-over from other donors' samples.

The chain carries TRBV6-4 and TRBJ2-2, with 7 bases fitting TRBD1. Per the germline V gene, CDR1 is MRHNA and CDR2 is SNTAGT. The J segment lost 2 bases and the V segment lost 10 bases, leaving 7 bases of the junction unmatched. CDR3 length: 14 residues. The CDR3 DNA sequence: TGTGCCATCCCACGGACAGGTAACACCGGGGAGCTGTTTTTT. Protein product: CAIPRTGNTGELFF.

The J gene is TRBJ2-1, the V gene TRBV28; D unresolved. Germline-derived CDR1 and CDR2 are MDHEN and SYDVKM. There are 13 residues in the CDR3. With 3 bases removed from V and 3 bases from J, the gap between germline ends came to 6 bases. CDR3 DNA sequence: TGTGCCAGCAGTTTGGCCAGCTACAATGAGCAGTTCTTC. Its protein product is CASSLASYNEQFF.

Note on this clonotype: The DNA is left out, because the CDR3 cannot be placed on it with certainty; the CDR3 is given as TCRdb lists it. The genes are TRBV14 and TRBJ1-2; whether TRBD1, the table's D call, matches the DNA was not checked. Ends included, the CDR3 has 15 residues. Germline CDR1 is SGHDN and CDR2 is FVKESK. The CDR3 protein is CASSQGSGVAYGSTF.

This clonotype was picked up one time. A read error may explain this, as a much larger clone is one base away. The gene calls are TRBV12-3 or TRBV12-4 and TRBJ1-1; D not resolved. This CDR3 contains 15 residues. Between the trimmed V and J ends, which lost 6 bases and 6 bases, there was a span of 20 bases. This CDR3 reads CASSLSGGLVSEAFF. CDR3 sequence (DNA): TGTGCCAGCAGCCTATCCGGAGGGCTCGTGTCTGAAGCTTTCTTT.

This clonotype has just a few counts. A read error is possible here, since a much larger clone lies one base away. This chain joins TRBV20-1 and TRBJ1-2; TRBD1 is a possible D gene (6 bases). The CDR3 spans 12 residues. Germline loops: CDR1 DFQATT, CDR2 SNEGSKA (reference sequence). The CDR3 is CSARDINYGSTF. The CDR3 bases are TGCAGTGCGAGGGACATTAACTATGGCTCCACCTTC.

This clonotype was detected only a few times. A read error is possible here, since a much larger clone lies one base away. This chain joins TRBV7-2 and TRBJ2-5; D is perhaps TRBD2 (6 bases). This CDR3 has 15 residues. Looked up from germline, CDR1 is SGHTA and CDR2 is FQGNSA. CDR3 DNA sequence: TGTGCCAGCAGCTTAGGGCCGGGGACTTCAGAGACCCAGCACTTC. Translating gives CASSLGPGTSETQHF.

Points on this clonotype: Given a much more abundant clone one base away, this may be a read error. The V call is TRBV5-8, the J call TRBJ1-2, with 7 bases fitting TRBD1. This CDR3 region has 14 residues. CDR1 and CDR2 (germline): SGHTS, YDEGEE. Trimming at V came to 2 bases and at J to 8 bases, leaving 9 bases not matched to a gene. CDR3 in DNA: TGTGCCAGCAGCTTAGACAGGGCTTGGAACGGCTACACCTTC. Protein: CASSLDRAWNGYTF.